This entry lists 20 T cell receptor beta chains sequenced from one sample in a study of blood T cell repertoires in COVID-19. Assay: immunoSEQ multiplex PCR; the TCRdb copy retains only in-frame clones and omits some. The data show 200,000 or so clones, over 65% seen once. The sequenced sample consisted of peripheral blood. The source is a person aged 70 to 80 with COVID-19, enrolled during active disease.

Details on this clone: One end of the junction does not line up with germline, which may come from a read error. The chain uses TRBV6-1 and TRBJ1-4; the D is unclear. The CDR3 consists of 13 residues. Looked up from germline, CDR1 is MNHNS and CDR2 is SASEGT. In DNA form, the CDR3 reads TGTGTCAGCAGTGAAGTACGGGAGGGCCTACTGTTTTTT. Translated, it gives CVSSEVREGLLFF.

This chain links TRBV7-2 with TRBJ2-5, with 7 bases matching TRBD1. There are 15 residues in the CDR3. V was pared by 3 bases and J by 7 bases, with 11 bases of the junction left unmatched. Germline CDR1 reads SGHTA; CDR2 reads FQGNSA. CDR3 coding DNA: TGTGCCAGCAGCTTTACAGGGGCCCCTAAGGGGACCCAGTACTTC. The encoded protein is CASSFTGAPKGTQYF.

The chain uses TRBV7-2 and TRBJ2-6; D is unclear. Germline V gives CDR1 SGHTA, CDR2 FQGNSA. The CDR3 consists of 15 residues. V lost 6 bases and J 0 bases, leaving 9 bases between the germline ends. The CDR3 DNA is TGTGCCAGCAGGTGGGCCTCCTCTGGGGCCAACGTCCTGACTTTC. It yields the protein CASRWASSGANVLTF.

The DNA for the CDR3 is TGTGCCAGCCCCTGGGGGACAAGCTATGGCTACACCTTC. Protein product: CASPWGTSYGYTF. The rearrangement uses TRBV5-6 and TRBJ1-2; tentative D call: TRBD1 (6 bases). There are 13 residues in the CDR3. V shed 7 bases and J shed 4 bases, with 14 bases lying between them. Looked up from germline, CDR1 is SGHDT and CDR2 is YYEEEE.

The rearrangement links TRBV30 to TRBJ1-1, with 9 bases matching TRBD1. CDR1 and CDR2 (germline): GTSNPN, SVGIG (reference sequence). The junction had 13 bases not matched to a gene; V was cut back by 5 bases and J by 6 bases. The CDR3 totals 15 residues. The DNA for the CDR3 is TGTGCCTGGGAGGGCTACAGGGGGCCGGAGGCTGAAGCTTTCTTT. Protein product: CAWEGYRGPEAEAFF.

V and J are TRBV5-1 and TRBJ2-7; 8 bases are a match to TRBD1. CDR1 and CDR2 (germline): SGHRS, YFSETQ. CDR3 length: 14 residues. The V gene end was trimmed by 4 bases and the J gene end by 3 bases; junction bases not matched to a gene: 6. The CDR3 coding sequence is TGCGCCAGCAGCCAAACAGGGGGTTTCTACGAGCAGTACTTC. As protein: CASSQTGGFYEQYF.

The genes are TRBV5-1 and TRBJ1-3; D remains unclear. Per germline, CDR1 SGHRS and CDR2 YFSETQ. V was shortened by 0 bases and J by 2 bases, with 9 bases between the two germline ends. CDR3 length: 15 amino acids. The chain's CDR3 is CASSLAGGTGNTIYF. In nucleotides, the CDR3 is TGCGCCAGCAGCTTGGCGGGAGGGACTGGAAACACCATATATTTT.

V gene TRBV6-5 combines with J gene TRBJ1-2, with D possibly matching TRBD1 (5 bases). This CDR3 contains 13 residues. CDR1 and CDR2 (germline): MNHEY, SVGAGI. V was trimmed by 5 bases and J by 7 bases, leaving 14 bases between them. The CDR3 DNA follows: TGTGCCAGCAGTCCCCGGGGGTTTGCTGGCTACACCTTC. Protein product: CASSPRGFAGYTF.

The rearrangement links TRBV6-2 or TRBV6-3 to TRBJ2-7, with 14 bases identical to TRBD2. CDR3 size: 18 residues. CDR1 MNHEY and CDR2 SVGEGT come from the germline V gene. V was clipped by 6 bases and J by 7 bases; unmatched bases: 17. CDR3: CASSQGLAGGLRVGEQYF. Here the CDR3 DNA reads TGTGCCAGCAGCCAAGGACTAGCGGGAGGCCTCCGTGTGGGGGAGCAGTACTTC.

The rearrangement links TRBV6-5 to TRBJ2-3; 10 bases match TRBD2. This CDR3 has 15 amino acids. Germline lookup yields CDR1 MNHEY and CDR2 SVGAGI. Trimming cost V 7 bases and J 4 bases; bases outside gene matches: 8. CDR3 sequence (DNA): TGTGCCAGCAAGCTAGCGGGAGCTCACGCAGATACGCAGTATTTT. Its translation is CASKLAGAHADTQYF.

CDR3 nucleotide sequence: TGTGCCAGCAGCCCGGAGGCGGGACATCAGCCCCAGCATTTT. Translated: CASSPEAGHQPQHF. The chain carries TRBV6-4 and TRBJ1-5; TRBD1 might be the D (5 bases). CDR1 is MRHNA and CDR2 is SNTAGT in the germline V gene. The V end lost 6 bases, the J end lost 5 bases, and 14 bases lay between the germline ends. The CDR3 has 14 amino acids.

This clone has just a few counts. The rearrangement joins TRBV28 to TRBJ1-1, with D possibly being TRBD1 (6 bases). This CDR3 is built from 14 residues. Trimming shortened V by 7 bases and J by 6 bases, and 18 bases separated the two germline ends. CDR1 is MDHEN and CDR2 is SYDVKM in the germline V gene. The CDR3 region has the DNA TGTGCCAGCATCATGGACAGCCTAATCTCTGAAGCTTTCTTT. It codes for CASIMDSLISEAFF. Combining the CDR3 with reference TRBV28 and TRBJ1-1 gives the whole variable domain DVKVTQSSRYLVKRTGEKVFLECVQDMDHENMFWYRQDPGLGLRLIYFSYDVKMKEKGDIPEGYSVSREKKERFSLILESASTNQTSMYLCASIMDSLISEAFFGQGTRLTVV.

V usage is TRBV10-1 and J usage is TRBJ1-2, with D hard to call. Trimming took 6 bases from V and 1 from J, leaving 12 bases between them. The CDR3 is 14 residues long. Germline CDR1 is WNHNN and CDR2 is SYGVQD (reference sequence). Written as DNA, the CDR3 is TGCGCCAGCAGGAGGCGGCCGGGTAACTATGGCTACACCTTC. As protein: CASRRRPGNYGYTF.

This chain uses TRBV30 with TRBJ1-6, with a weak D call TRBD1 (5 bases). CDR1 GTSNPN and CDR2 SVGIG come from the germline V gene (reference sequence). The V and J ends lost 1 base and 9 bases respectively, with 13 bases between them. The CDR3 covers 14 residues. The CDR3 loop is CAWSGKGCGSPLHF. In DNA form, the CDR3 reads TGTGCCTGGAGTGGCAAGGGGTGTGGTTCACCCCTCCACTTT.

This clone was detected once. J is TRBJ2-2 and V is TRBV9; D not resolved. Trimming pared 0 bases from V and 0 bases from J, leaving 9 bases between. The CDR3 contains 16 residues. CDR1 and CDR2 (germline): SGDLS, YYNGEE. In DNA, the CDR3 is TGTGCCAGCAGCGTAGCAATCACAGCGAACACCGGGGAGCTGTTTTTT. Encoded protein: CASSVAITANTGELFF. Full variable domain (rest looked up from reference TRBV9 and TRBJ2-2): DSGVTQTPKHLITATGQRVTLRCSPRSGDLSVYWYQQSLDQGLQFLIQYYNGEERAKGNILERFSAQQFPDLHSELNLSSLELGDSALYFCASSVAITANTGELFFGEGSRLTVL.

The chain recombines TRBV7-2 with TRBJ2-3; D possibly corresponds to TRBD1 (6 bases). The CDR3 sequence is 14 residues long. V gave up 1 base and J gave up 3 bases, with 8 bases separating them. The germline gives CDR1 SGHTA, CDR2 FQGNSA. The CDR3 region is CASSLGTATDTQYF. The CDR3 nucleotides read TGTGCCAGCAGCTTAGGGACAGCTACAGATACGCAGTATTTT.

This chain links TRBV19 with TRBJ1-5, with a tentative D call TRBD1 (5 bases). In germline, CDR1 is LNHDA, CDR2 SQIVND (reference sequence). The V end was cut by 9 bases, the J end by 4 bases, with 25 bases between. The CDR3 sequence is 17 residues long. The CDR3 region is CASRKRGRDVRNQPQHF. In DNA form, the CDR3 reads TGTGCCAGCCGAAAAAGAGGCAGGGATGTTAGGAATCAGCCCCAGCATTTT.

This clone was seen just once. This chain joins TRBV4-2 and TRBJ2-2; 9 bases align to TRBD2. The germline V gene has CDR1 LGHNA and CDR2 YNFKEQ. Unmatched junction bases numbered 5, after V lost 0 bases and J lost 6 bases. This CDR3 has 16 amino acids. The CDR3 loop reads CASSQDVAGASGELFF. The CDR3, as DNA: TGTGCCAGCAGCCAAGATGTAGCGGGAGCTTCCGGGGAGCTGTTTTTT.

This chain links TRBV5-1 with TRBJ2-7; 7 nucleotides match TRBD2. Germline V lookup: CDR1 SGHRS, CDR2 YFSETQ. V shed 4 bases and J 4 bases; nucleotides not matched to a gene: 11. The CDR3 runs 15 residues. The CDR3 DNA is TGCGCCAGCAGCCAGACGGCCGCGGGGGAGTACGAGCAGTACTTC. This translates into CASSQTAAGEYEQYF.

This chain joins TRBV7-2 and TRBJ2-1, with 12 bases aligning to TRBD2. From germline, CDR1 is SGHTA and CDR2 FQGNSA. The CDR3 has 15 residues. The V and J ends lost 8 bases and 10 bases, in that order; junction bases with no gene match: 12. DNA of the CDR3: TGTGCCAGCGGCCCAGCTAGCGGGAGGGTCGGAGAGCAGTTCTTC. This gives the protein CASGPASGRVGEQFF.